In its sample, the clone carrying this TCR beta chain was seen a few times. TCRdb itself ran the 5' RACE reads through MiXCR, one entry per CDR3 protein. The table records tens of thousands of distinct CDR3 sequences, around 10% of them present only once. CDR3 size: 13 residues. Between the trimmed V and J ends, which lost 10 bases and 8 bases, there was a span of 20 bases. The germline V gene has CDR1 MNHEY and CDR2 SMNVEV (reference sequence). This specimen belongs to a study of early T cells in non-severe SARS-CoV-2 infection. The sequencing used whole blood, collected at baseline. The receptor's source is an adult who was a healthcare worker with PCR-confirmed SARS-CoV-2 infection or an uninfected control (not recorded which). The V gene is TRBV27, the J gene TRBJ1-2; the D is unclear. The CDR3 loop reads CATLGPLSGGYTF. The CDR3 bases are TGTGCCACTCTCGGGCCTCTTAGCGGAGGCTACACCTTC.